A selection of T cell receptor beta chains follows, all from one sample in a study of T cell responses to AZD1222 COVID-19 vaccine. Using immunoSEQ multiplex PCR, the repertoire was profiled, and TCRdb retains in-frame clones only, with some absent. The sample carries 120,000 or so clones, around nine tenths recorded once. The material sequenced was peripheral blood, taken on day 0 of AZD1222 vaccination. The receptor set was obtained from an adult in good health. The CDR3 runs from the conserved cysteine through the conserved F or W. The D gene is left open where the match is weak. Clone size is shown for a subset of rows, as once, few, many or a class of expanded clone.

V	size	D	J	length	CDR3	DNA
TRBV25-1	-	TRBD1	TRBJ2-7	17	CASSDPRTGGLSYEQYF	TGTGCCAGCAGTGATCCGAGGACAGGGGGCCTCTCCTACGAGCAGTACTTC
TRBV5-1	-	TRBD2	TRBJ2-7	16	CASSSLTGTSVPEQYF	TGCGCCAGCAGCTCGCTTACCGGGACTAGTGTCCCCGAGCAGTACTTC
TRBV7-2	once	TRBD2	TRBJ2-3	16	CASSLAKLASTDTQYF	TGTGCCAGCAGCTTAGCTAAACTAGCGTCCACAGATACGCAGTATTTT
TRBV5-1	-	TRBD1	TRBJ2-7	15	CASSLGTGGPYEQYF	TGCGCCAGCAGCTTAGGGACAGGGGGACCCTACGAGCAGTACTTC
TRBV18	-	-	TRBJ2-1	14	CASSLTGGDREQFF	TGTGCCAGCTCCCTCACAGGGGGGGACAGGGAGCAGTTCTTC
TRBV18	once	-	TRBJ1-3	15	CASSPQFKPGNTIYF	TGTGCCAGCTCACCTCAGTTTAAGCCCGGAAACACCATATATTTT
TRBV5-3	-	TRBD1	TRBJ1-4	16	CARSLPDRGRNEKLFF	TGTGCCAGAAGCTTGCCGGACAGGGGTCGTAATGAAAAACTGTTTTTT
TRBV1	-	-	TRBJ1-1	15	CTPQKGRRWITEAFF	TGCACACCCCAGAAGGGGAGAAGGTGGATCACTGAAGCTTTCTTT
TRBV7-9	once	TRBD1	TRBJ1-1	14	CASSSGGQGAEAFF	TGTGCCAGCAGCTCCGGGGGACAGGGGGCTGAAGCTTTCTTT
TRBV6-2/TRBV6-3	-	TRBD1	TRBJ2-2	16	CASSGGQGRSTGELFF	TGTGCCAGCAGCGGCGGACAGGGGAGGAGCACCGGGGAGCTGTTTTTT
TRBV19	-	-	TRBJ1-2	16	CASSIVRTNPNYGYTF	TGTGCCAGTAGTATAGTACGGACAAATCCTAACTATGGCTACACCTTC
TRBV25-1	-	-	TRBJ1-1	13	CASSLGVNTEAFF	TGTGCCAGCAGTCTGGGGGTGAACACTGAAGCTTTCTTT
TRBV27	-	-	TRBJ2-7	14	CASRLALSSYEQYF	TGTGCCAGCAGGCTAGCCTTGAGCTCCTACGAGCAGTACTTC
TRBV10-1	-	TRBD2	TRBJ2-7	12	CASGTSEYEQYF	TGCGCCAGCGGGACTAGCGAGTACGAGCAGTACTTC
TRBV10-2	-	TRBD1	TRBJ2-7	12	CASWDRGHEQYF	TGCGCCAGCTGGGACAGGGGCCACGAGCAGTACTTC
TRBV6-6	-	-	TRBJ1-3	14	CASSPGDTGNTIYF	TGTGCCAGCAGTCCCGGGGACACTGGAAACACCATATATTTT
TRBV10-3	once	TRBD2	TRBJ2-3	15	CAISDGEGYTDTQYF	TGTGCCATCAGTGATGGGGAGGGATACACAGATACGCAGTATTTT
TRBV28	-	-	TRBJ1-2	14	CASSLVTGVGGYTF	TGTGCCAGCAGTTTAGTCACGGGGGTGGGTGGCTACACCTTC
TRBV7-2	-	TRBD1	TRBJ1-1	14	CASSLADRGFVAFF	TGTGCCAGCAGCTTAGCAGACAGGGGTTTTGTGGCTTTCTTT
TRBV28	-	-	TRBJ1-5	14	CASRDAVSNQPQHF	TGTGCCAGCCGGGATGCGGTGAGCAATCAGCCCCAGCATTTT
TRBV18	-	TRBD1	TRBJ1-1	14	CASSEGQGITEAFF	TGTGCCAGCTCAGAGGGACAGGGGATCACTGAAGCTTTCTTT
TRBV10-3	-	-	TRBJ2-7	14	CAISPGMTGYEQYF	TGTGCCATCAGTCCCGGGATGACGGGGTACGAGCAGTACTTC
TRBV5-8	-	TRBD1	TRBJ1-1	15	CASGQGDPRWGEAFF	TGTGCCAGCGGACAGGGCGATCCGCGTTGGGGTGAAGCTTTCTTT
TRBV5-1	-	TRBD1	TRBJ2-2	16	CASSRMTGANTGELFF	TGCGCCAGCAGCCGGATGACAGGGGCGAACACCGGGGAGCTGTTTTTT
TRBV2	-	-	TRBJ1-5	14	CASSEARSSQPQHF	TGTGCCAGCAGTGAAGCGCGGAGTAGTCAGCCCCAGCATTTT
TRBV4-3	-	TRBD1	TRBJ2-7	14	CASSQETGDHEQYF	TGCGCCAGCAGCCAAGAGACAGGGGACCACGAGCAGTACTTC
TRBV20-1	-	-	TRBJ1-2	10	CSASVGGYTF	TGCAGTGCGTCTGTGGGGGGCTACACCTTC
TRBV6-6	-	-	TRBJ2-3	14	CASSSSGSTDTQYF	TGTGCCAGCAGTTCAAGCGGGAGCACAGATACGCAGTATTTT
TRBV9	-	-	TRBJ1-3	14	CASSLRGGGNTIYF	TGTGCCAGCAGCCTCCGGGGGGGAGGAAACACCATATATTTT
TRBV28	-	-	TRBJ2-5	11	CASSFTETQYF	TGTGCCAGCAGTTTCACAGAGACCCAGTACTTC
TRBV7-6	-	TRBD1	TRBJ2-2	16	CASSLAAGGNTGELFF	TGTGCCAGCAGCTTAGCCGCAGGGGGGAACACCGGGGAGCTGTTTTTT
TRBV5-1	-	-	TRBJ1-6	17	CASSSQTGTIYNSPLHF	TGCGCCAGCAGCTCGCAGACCGGGACCATCTATAATTCACCCCTCCACTTT
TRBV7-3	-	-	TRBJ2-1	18	CASSFTGTGRIGLHEQFF	TGTGCCAGCAGCTTCACCGGGACTGGACGTATTGGATTGCATGAGCAGTTCTTC